Described below is a single TCR beta chain sequence and its context. Antigen specificity is unknown. This sample was included in a study of T cell responses to AZD1222 COVID-19 vaccine. The ends were cut back, 6 bases at V and 0 bases at J, with 15 bases in the middle. The germline gives CDR1 MNHNY, CDR2 SVGAGI (reference sequence). This CDR3 is built from 16 residues. Generated by immunoSEQ multiplex PCR, the TCRdb table keeps only in-frame clones and is missing some. Among 120,000 to 150,000 clones listed, about 89% were seen once. Whole-study findings and limits: Baseline testing showed seropositivity in only five to seven AZD1222 recipients. Recipients of two AZD1222 doses showed rising Spike-specific TCR breadth and depth.

The source material was peripheral blood, sampled on day 0 of MenACWY control vaccination. The sequence was collected from an adult in good health. The chain uses TRBV6-6 and TRBJ1-5; the D gene is possibly TRBD1 (5 bases). The CDR3 bases are TGTGCCAGCAGCCTGAGAGGGGAACATAGCAATCAGCCCCAGCATTTT. Its translation is CASSLRGEHSNQPQHF.